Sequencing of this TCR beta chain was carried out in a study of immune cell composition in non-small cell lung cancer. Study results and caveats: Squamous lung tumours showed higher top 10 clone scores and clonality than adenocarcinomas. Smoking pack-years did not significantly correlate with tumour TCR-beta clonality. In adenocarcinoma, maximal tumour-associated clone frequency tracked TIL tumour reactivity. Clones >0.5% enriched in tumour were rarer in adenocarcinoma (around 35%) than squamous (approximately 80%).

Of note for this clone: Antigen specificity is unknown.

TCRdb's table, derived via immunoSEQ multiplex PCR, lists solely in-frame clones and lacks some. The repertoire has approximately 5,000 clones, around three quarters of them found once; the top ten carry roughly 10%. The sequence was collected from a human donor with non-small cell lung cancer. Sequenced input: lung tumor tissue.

The CDR3 sequence: CASSQSDRNTGELFF. DNA of the CDR3: TGTGCCAGCAGCCAATCTGACAGGAACACCGGGGAGCTGTTTTTT. This chain joins TRBV4-2 and TRBJ2-2, with a weak D call TRBD1 (5 bases). This CDR3 comprises 15 residues. The germline V gene encodes CDR1 LGHNA and CDR2 YNFKEQ. V was cut by 2 bases and J by 1 base, with 8 bases left in between.